These 6 T cell receptor beta chains share one sample of origin, sequenced in a study of cytomegalovirus exposure and HLA in healthy donors. Primers included in the PCR were 60 Vbeta and 13 Jbeta primers. TCRdb's copy holds only in-frame clones and misses some; the assay was immunoSEQ multiplex PCR. This sample carries approximately 220,000 clones, roughly 87% of them seen once, and the ten largest clones take about 6%. Sequences were obtained from PBMCs. Every receptor here comes from a man aged 40-50 years in good health and CMV-seropositive.

This rearrangement joins TRBV5-1 to TRBJ2-5; the match to TRBD2 covers 12 bases. V lost 9 bases, J lost 1 base, and 4 bases stayed unmatched. CDR3 size: 14 residues. CDR1 is SGHRS and CDR2 is YFSETQ in the germline V gene. The CDR3 DNA reads TGCGCCACCGGGACTAGCGGGTTCCAAGAGACCCAGTACTTC. This encodes CATGTSGFQETQYF.

This clone was counted between two and nine times. The rearrangement uses TRBV29-1 and TRBJ1-3, with no clear D. Trimming cost V 4 bases and J 2 bases, with 6 bases left between them. In germline, CDR1 is SQVTM, CDR2 ANQGSEA. CDR3 length: 12 amino acids. The CDR3 DNA reads TGCAGCGTTGGGCATCCTGGAAACACCATATATTTT. Amino acids: CSVGHPGNTIYF.

V is TRBV19 and J is TRBJ1-5; 9 bases align to TRBD1. The CDR3 totals 16 residues. The germline CDR1 and CDR2 sequences are LNHDA and SQIVND (reference sequence). V was pared by 6 bases and J by 1 base, with 7 bases of the junction left unmatched. The CDR3: CASSLTGGSSNQPQHF. DNA for the CDR3: TGTGCCAGTAGCCTGACAGGGGGGTCGAGCAATCAGCCCCAGCATTTT.

V gene TRBV27 combines with J gene TRBJ2-1; a weak D match, TRBD1 (6 bases). The germline gives CDR1 MNHEY, CDR2 SMNVEV (reference sequence). Between the trimmed V and J ends, which lost 0 bases and 0 bases, there was a span of 12 bases. This CDR3 is 17 amino acids long. In DNA form, the CDR3 reads TGTGCCAGCAGTTTATCGAAGGGGGTTTACTCCTACAATGAGCAGTTCTTC. As protein: CASSLSKGVYSYNEQFF.

This clone occurred once. This chain joins TRBV27 and TRBJ2-1; 9 bases align to TRBD1. Germline CDR1 reads MNHEY; CDR2 reads SMNVEV (reference sequence). Losses at the gene ends were 5 bases for V and 2 bases for J; bases not matched to a gene: 13. This CDR3 spans 18 amino acids. The CDR3 DNA reads TGTGCCAGCAGTCCCTACCCCGACAGGGGGGGTGCCTACAATGAGCAGTTCTTC. Amino acid sequence: CASSPYPDRGGAYNEQFF.

This CDR3 reads CASSLSGTAAYEQYF. The CDR3 bases are TGTGCCAGCAGCCTCTCCGGGACAGCCGCCTACGAGCAGTACTTC. The rearrangement links TRBV11-2 to TRBJ2-7, with 7 bases fitting TRBD1. The CDR3 sequence is 15 residues long. Germline trimming cut 5 bases from V and 2 bases from J; bases unmatched to any gene: 9. CDR1 is SGHAT, CDR2 FQNNGV, per germline.